The 10 T cell receptor beta chains listed next were all sequenced from one sample in a study of T-cell memory formation after mild COVID-19. From the 5' RACE reads, TCRdb called clonotypes with MiXCR, one entry per CDR3 protein. The table lists 540,000 or so distinct CDR3 sequences, about 20% of them singletons. Material: PBMCs or a T cell subset sorted from them (not recorded which). The receptor set was obtained from an adult woman who had mild COVID-19 (a few samples of this study predate the infection). Cell type and time point are not known.

The genes are TRBV6-2 or TRBV6-3 and TRBJ2-1; D is tentatively TRBD1 or TRBD2 (5 bases each). V was shortened by 0 bases and J by 2 bases, with 11 bases between the two germline ends. CDR1 is MNHEY, CDR2 SVGEGT, per germline. There are 16 residues in the CDR3. The CDR3 DNA sequence: TGTGCCAGCAGTTACTCGAGAGGGGCTACCTACAATGAGCAGTTCTTC. Translation: CASSYSRGATYNEQFF.

The chain uses TRBV20-1 and TRBJ2-1; D may be TRBD2 (6 bases). Trimming removed 0 bases from V and 7 bases from J, with 19 bases in between. This CDR3 region has 16 residues. The germline gives CDR1 DFQATT, CDR2 SNEGSKA (reference sequence). The CDR3 protein is CSARDHLTRARNEQFF. CDR3 nucleotides: TGCAGTGCTAGAGATCACCTGACTAGAGCTAGAAATGAGCAGTTCTTC.

This clonotype was counted between two and nine times. The chain carries TRBV19 and TRBJ1-1, with 8 bases aligning to TRBD1. The CDR3 length is 17 residues. Germline loops: CDR1 LNHDA, CDR2 SQIVND (reference sequence). The J segment lost 3 bases and the V segment lost 7 bases, leaving 16 bases of the junction unmatched. CDR3 amino acids: CASTTAPGQARDTEAFF. For the CDR3, the DNA is TGTGCCAGTACAACGGCCCCGGGACAGGCTCGGGACACTGAAGCTTTCTTT.

The table lists this clonotype with a few counts. V gene TRBV7-8 combines with J gene TRBJ2-7; TRBD2 matches at 7 bases. The germline gives CDR1 SGHVS, CDR2 FQNEAQ. CDR3 length: 15 residues. V lost 1 base to trimming and J lost 4 bases; unmatched junction nucleotides: 7. The CDR3 DNA reads TGTGCCAGCAGCTTAGACCTCGGGAGGAGGTACGAGCAGTACTTC. This encodes CASSLDLGRRYEQYF.

In this sample, this clonotype turned up once. The V and J genes are TRBV12-3 or TRBV12-4 and TRBJ2-5, with 10 bases aligning to TRBD2. This CDR3 contains 17 residues. V trimming: 1 base; J trimming: 4 bases; junction bases outside the gene matches: 9. Here the CDR3 reads CASSLGLAGALGETQYF. CDR3 in DNA: TGTGCCAGCAGTTTAGGGCTAGCGGGGGCCCTGGGAGAGACCCAGTACTTC.

The gene calls are TRBV4-1 and TRBJ2-7; D is unclear. V lost 0 bases and J lost 5, with 11 bases in between. Germline V CDR1 and CDR2: MGHRA, YSYEKL. The CDR3 loop spans 14 amino acids. CDR3 DNA: TGCGCCAGCAGCCAAGATCGTAAGGGAAACGAGCAGTACTTC. Protein sequence: CASSQDRKGNEQYF.

The chain employs TRBV12-3 or TRBV12-4 and TRBJ1-5, with 8 positions matching TRBD1. V dropped 4 bases and J dropped 6; count of bases not matched to a gene: 2. CDR3 size: 13 residues. DNA of the CDR3: TGTGCCAGCAGTTCCAGGGGGCCTCAGCCCCAGCATTTT. Protein product: CASSSRGPQPQHF.

This clonotype was counted between two and nine times. This rearrangement joins TRBV10-3 to TRBJ2-7; D is perhaps TRBD1 or TRBD2 (5 bases each). The germline V and J ends were trimmed by 2 bases and 8 bases, with 10 bases remaining between them. CDR1 and CDR2 from the germline V gene are ENHRY and SYGVKD. The CDR3 length is 12 residues. Here the CDR3 DNA reads TGTGCCATCAGTGAGGACGGGACGAAGCAGTACTTC. Translation gives CAISEDGTKQYF.

The rearrangement links TRBV30 to TRBJ2-1; perhaps TRBD1 as D (6 bases). Germline values: CDR1 GTSNPN, CDR2 SVGIG (reference sequence). V was shortened by 7 bases and J by 10 bases, with 23 bases between the two germline ends. CDR3 length equals 14 residues. The CDR3 here is CASPQGGGYREQFF. The CDR3 region has the DNA TGTGCCTCCCCACAGGGTGGGGGCTATAGGGAGCAGTTCTTC. Based on the CDR3 plus reference TRBV30 and TRBJ2-1, the full variable domain is SQTIHQWPATLVQPVGSPLSLECTVEGTSNPNLYWYRQAAGRGLQLLFYSVGIGQISSEVPQNLSASRPQDRQFILSSKKLLLSDSGFYLCASPQGGGYREQFFGPGTRLTVL.

The gene calls are TRBV7-9 and TRBJ1-1; D not certain. V lost 5 bases to trimming and J lost 0 bases, with 10 bases between them. Germline V CDR1 and CDR2: SEHNR, FQNEAQ (reference sequence). The CDR3 extends over 14 amino acids. CDR3 nucleotide sequence: TGTGCCAGCAGCCTGAAAACAGTGAACACTGAAGCTTTCTTT. This sequence encodes CASSLKTVNTEAFF.